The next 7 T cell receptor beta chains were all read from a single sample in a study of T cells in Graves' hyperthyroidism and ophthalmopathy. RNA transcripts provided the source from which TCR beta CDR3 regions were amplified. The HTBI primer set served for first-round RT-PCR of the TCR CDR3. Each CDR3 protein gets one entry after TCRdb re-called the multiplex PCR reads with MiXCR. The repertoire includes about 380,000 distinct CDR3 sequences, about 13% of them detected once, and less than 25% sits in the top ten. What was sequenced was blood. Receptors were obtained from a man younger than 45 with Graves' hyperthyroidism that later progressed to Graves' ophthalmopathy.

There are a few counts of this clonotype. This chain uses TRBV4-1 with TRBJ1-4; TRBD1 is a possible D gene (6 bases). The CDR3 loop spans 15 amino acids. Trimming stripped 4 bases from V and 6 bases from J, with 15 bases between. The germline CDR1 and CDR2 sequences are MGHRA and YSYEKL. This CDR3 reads CASSPRGTSDEKLFF. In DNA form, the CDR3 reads TGCGCCAGCAGCCCAAGGGGGACAAGCGATGAAAAACTGTTTTTT.

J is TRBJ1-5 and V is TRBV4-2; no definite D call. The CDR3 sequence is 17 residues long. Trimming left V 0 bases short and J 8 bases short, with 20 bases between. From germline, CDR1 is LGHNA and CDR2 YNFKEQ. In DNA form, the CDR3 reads TGTGCCAGCAGCCAAGATCCCGGTGGAGGGATACGGGAGCCCCAGCATTTT. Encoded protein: CASSQDPGGGIREPQHF.

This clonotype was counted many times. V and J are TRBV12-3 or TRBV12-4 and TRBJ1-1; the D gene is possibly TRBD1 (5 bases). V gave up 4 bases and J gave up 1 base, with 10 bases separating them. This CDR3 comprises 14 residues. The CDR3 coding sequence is TGTGCCAGCAGTTCGGCAGGGTCGAACACTGAAGCTTTCTTT. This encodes CASSSAGSNTEAFF.

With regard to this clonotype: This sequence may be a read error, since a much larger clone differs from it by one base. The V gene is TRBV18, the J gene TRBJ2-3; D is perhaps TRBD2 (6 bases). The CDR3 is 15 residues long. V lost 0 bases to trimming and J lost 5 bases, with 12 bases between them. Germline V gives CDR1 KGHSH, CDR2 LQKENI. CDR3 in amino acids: CASSPPGRPLDTQYF. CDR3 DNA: TGTGCCAGCTCACCACCGGGGAGGCCGCTAGATACGCAGTATTTT.

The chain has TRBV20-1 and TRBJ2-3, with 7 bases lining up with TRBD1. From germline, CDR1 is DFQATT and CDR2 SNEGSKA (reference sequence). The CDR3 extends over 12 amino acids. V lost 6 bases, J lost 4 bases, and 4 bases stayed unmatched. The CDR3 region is CSADRDSDTQYF. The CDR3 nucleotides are TGCAGTGCAGACAGGGATTCAGATACGCAGTATTTT.

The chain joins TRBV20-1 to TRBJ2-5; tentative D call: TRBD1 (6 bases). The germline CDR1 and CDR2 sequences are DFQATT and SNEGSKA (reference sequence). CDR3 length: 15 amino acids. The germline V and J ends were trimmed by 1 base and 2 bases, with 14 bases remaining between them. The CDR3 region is CSARGLQGTQETQYF. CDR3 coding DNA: TGCAGTGCTAGAGGTCTACAGGGAACTCAAGAGACCCAGTACTTC.

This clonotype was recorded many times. Here the CDR3 DNA reads TGTGCCAGCAGCTTAGGGACAGTGAGCTCTGGAAACACCATATATTTT. Protein product: CASSLGTVSSGNTIYF. This sequence joins TRBV7-2 and TRBJ1-3; D is possibly TRBD1 (6 bases). This CDR3 comprises 16 residues. V lost 1 base to trimming and J lost 0 bases, with 10 bases between them. Looked up from germline, CDR1 is SGHTA and CDR2 is FQGNSA. Filled out from reference TRBV7-2 and TRBJ1-3, the complete variable domain reads GAGVSQSPSNKVTEKGKDVELRCDPISGHTALYWYRQSLGQGLEFLIYFQGNSAPDKSGLPSDRFSAERTGGSVSTLTIQRTQQEDSAVYLCASSLGTVSSGNTIYFGEGSWLTVV.